This TCR beta chain was obtained from a study of blood T cell repertoires in COVID-19 (dated by TCRdb to between 2020 and 2021). Study-wide context: Samples from collaborators originated in the United States, Italy and Spain and spanned both the acute and convalescent phases of COVID-19. The dataset comprised deeply sampled blood TCRbeta repertoires from subjects exposed to, actively infected with, or recovered from COVID-19. Where available, HLA class I and class II types were taken from metadata supplied by the sample provider and were not determined by assay-based typing. Nearly every sample came with metadata listing a de-identified subject ID, COVID-19 status, age in years and sex. The prospective study material was composed of cDNA or gDNA derived from T cells, B-cell-depleted T cells, or PBMCs. The repertoires were released in a freely available public database meant as a resource for research on the immune response to SARS-CoV-2. The samples were drawn from two sources: the first 160 participants of the ongoing ImmuneRACE study, and over 950 subjects contributed by 6 global collaborators.

For this chain, trimming is 4 bases at the V end and 2 bases at the J end, and the number of junction bases without a gene match is 4. From the germline V gene, CDR1 is SGHNT and CDR2 is YENEEA. Including cysteine and phenylalanine, the CDR3 has 16 amino acids. Solely the CDR3 DNA is kept, with 48 bases framed from the first base. The collaborating institutions used their own protocols to collect whole blood in K2EDTA tubes. For TCRbeta analysis, collaborators shipped samples in one of three forms: frozen whole blood, isolated PBMCs, or DNA extracted from either of those sample types. TCRbeta CDR3 regions were amplified from genomic DNA by means of the immunoSEQ Assay, a bias-controlled multiplex PCR. On the authors' methods: The number of nucleated cells in each sample was estimated from the amplification of reference gene primers within the assay. To quantify the absolute abundance of each unique TCRbeta CDR3 rearrangement, sequence reads were collapsed and filtered. Productive Simpson clonality was computed per sample as the square root of Simpson's diversity index over productive rearrangements. This is the immuneACCESS table as TCRdb keeps it, with only in-frame sequences that have V and J called. A part of the clones is gone; compared with another copy, unresolved V genes explain less than half, and the rest is unexplained. D and trimming come from the DNA, and the V and J calls and clone size come from that table. Recorded for this sample are around 93,000 clones; roughly 88% of them occurred a single time. The top ten clones comprise over 8.5% of the sample.

General conclusions and limits of the study: How much clinical and demographic metadata was included differed by source and by participant, and the metadata was provided uncurated.

About this clone itself: Which antigen it targets is not known. Within one base of it there is no much larger clone, and no base qualities were kept.

Recombination joined TRBV11-3 with TRBJ2-5; 13 nucleotides in the junction match TRBD2. This sequence originates from a man at least 80 years old with acute or convalescent COVID-19. Sequencing was done on a sample of peripheral blood. The bases read TGTGCCAGCAGCTCCGGGACTAGCGGGGTTCAAGAGACCCAGTACTTC. The encoded protein is CASSSGTSGVQETQYF.